A selection of T cell receptor beta chains follows, all from one sample in a study of blood T cell repertoires in COVID-19. TCRdb's copy holds only in-frame clones and misses some; the assay was immunoSEQ multiplex PCR. This table has 200,000 to 250,000 clones, under 85% appearing once. The sequenced sample was peripheral blood. Receptor source: a woman aged 40 to 50 with active or convalescent COVID-19. CDR3s include the opening cysteine and the closing phenylalanine or tryptophan. The D gene is left open where the match is weak. Size values are once, few and many counts, or a class for expanded clones, and some rows have none.

size: .
J: TRBJ1-1
D: TRBD1
V: TRBV3-1/TRBV3-2
DNA: TGTGCCAGCAGCCCTGGACAGGGGAGAACTGAAGCTTTCTTT
CDR3: CASSPGQGRTEAFF

size: .
J: TRBJ2-7
D: .
V: TRBV30
DNA: TGTGCCTGGAGTGTCAGCTCCTACGAGCAGTACTTC
CDR3: CAWSVSSYEQYF

size: once
J: TRBJ2-7
D: TRBD1
V: TRBV29-1
DNA: TGCAGCGCCCTGACAGGGTCCCACGAGCAGTACTTC
CDR3: CSALTGSHEQYF

size: .
J: TRBJ1-1
D: TRBD1
V: TRBV5-1
DNA: TGCGCCAGCAGCCTACAGGGGGCGCGGGTTGAAGTTTTTACTGAAGCTTTCTTT
CDR3: CASSLQGARVEVFTEAFF

size: .
J: TRBJ1-5
D: .
V: TRBV28
DNA: TGTGCCAGTGGCGACATCTTTATTAGCAATCAGCCCCAGCATTTT
CDR3: CASGDIFISNQPQHF

size: .
J: TRBJ1-4
D: TRBD1
V: TRBV30
DNA: TGTGCCTTGACAGGGGAAGGTGAAAAACTGTTTTTT
CDR3: CALTGEGEKLFF

size: .
J: TRBJ1-2
D: TRBD1
V: TRBV5-6
DNA: TGTGCCAGCAGCTTGAGGACAGGGCTGCGGGGCTACACCTTC
CDR3: CASSLRTGLRGYTF

size: .
J: TRBJ1-1
D: .
V: TRBV3-1/TRBV3-2
DNA: TGTGCCAGCAGCCAACAACAGGGGAACACTGAAGCTTTCTTT
CDR3: CASSQQQGNTEAFF

size: .
J: TRBJ2-5
D: TRBD1
V: TRBV24-1
DNA: TGTGCCACCAGTGATTCAACAGGGGGCCGGGAGACCCAGTACTTC
CDR3: CATSDSTGGRETQYF

size: .
J: TRBJ2-3
D: TRBD2
V: TRBV6-5
DNA: TGTGCCAGCGCCGGGGGGGGGACTAGCACAGATACGCAGTATTTT
CDR3: CASAGGGTSTDTQYF

size: few
J: TRBJ1-2
D: TRBD1
V: TRBV27
DNA: TGTGCCAGCAGTTTATCCGGACAGGGCGCGTCGACCTTC
CDR3: CASSLSGQGASTF

size: .
J: TRBJ1-6
D: TRBD1
V: TRBV5-6
DNA: TGTGCCAGCAGGTACTACAGGGGGAATTCACCCCTCCACTTT
CDR3: CASRYYRGNSPLHF

size: .
J: TRBJ2-1
D: .
V: TRBV14
DNA: TGTGCCAGCAGCTCCCGTCCCGACTTCTCCTACAATGAGCAGTTCTTC
CDR3: CASSSRPDFSYNEQFF

size: .
J: TRBJ2-3
D: TRBD1
V: TRBV28
DNA: TGTGCCAGCAGCCCCGACAGGGGCCCAGATACGCAGTATTTT
CDR3: CASSPDRGPDTQYF

size: few
J: TRBJ1-1
D: TRBD1
V: TRBV27
DNA: TGTGCCAGCGGTAGGGACAGGGTGAACACTGAAGCTTTCTTT
CDR3: CASGRDRVNTEAFF

size: .
J: TRBJ2-3
D: .
V: TRBV6-5
DNA: TGTGCCAGCAGCCGCGGACAGTTAGATACGCAGTATTTT
CDR3: CASSRGQLDTQYF

size: .
J: TRBJ1-1
D: .
V: TRBV7-2
DNA: TGTGCCAGCAGCTTGGGACTCTACACTGAAGCTTTCTTT
CDR3: CASSLGLYTEAFF

size: .
J: TRBJ2-3
D: TRBD2
V: TRBV5-1
DNA: TGCGCCAGCAGCCCCGCGCCGCTAGCGGGGGGAGATACGCAGTATTTT
CDR3: CASSPAPLAGGDTQYF

size: .
J: TRBJ2-1
D: TRBD2
V: TRBV4-2
DNA: TGTGCCAGCAGCCAAGATGATTATGGCGGGGGGAAAGTTTACAATGAGCAGTTCTTC
CDR3: CASSQDDYGGGKVYNEQFF

size: .
J: TRBJ1-1
D: .
V: TRBV29-1
DNA: TGCAGCGCGAATCGGAACACTGAAGCTTTCTTT
CDR3: CSANRNTEAFF

size: .
J: TRBJ2-5
D: .
V: TRBV30
DNA: TGTGCCTTAAAGGGGGAGCAGACCCAGTACTTC
CDR3: CALKGEQTQYF

size: .
J: TRBJ1-3
D: .
V: TRBV10-2
DNA: TGCGCCAGCAGTGACGGGGGGTTTGCTGGAAACACCATATATTTT
CDR3: CASSDGGFAGNTIYF

size: .
J: TRBJ1-2
D: TRBD1
V: TRBV19
DNA: TGTGCCAGTAGCCCCGGGACAGGCAGTGGCTACACCTTC
CDR3: CASSPGTGSGYTF

size: .
J: TRBJ1-2
D: .
V: TRBV19
DNA: TGTGCCAGTAGTACAGGTCCTAACTATGGCTACACCTTC
CDR3: CASSTGPNYGYTF

size: .
J: TRBJ2-1
D: .
V: TRBV9
DNA: TGTGCCAGCAGCCCTAACTACAATGAGCAGTTCTTC
CDR3: CASSPNYNEQFF

size: .
J: TRBJ2-3
D: TRBD2
V: TRBV3-1/TRBV3-2
DNA: TGTGCCTGCGGGAGCGGGGCAGATACGCAGTATTTT
CDR3: CACGSGADTQYF

size: .
J: TRBJ2-1
D: .
V: TRBV9
DNA: TGTGCCAGCAGCGTAGGGGAGGGGGCCTACAATGAGCAGTTCTTC
CDR3: CASSVGEGAYNEQFF

size: once
J: TRBJ2-7
D: TRBD1
V: TRBV25-1
DNA: TGTGCCAGCAGTGCGGACAGGTACCTTGGGTTC
CDR3: CASSADRYLGF

size: .
J: TRBJ2-2
D: TRBD2
V: TRBV7-3
DNA: TGTGCCAGCAGCTCGGGACTAGCGGGGGGCCTCGCCGGGGAGCTGTTTTTT
CDR3: CASSSGLAGGLAGELFF

size: .
J: TRBJ1-3
D: .
V: TRBV5-4
DNA: TGTGCCAGCAGCCGGGATCGCTCTGGAAACACCATATATTTT
CDR3: CASSRDRSGNTIYF

size: .
J: TRBJ1-2
D: TRBD1
V: TRBV2
DNA: TGTGCCAGCAGAGACAGACAGGGGGGTGACTATGGCTACACCTTC
CDR3: CASRDRQGGDYGYTF

size: .
J: TRBJ1-2
D: TRBD1
V: TRBV7-9
DNA: TGTGCCAGCAGCCCTCCGGGGCCGGACAGGGCTAACTATGGCTACACCTTC
CDR3: CASSPPGPDRANYGYTF

size: few
J: TRBJ1-1
D: .
V: TRBV28
DNA: TGTGCCAGCAGACCTTCCGGGACACCGAACACTGAAGCTTTCTTT
CDR3: CASRPSGTPNTEAFF

size: few
J: TRBJ1-3
D: TRBD1
V: TRBV11-2
DNA: TGTGCCAGCAGCTACAGGGGGCAGTCGGGAAACACCATATATTTT
CDR3: CASSYRGQSGNTIYF

size: .
J: TRBJ1-2
D: .
V: TRBV5-1
DNA: TGCGCCAGCAGCTCCCGTCGAGGCTTATACTATGGCTACACCTTC
CDR3: CASSSRRGLYYGYTF

size: once
J: TRBJ1-3
D: TRBD1
V: TRBV3-1/TRBV3-2
DNA: TGTGCCAGCAGCCAGGCCCCAGGGGGTACTGGAAACACCATATATTTT
CDR3: CASSQAPGGTGNTIYF

size: .
J: TRBJ1-1
D: .
V: TRBV6-5
DNA: TGTGCCAGCAGTTACCTTCGGGGAGGAACTGAAGCTTTCTTT
CDR3: CASSYLRGGTEAFF

size: many
J: TRBJ2-3
D: .
V: TRBV11-2
DNA: TGTGCCAGCAGTCCGGGGGAAGATACGCAGTATTTT
CDR3: CASSPGEDTQYF

size: few
J: TRBJ1-5
D: .
V: TRBV3-1/TRBV3-2
DNA: TGTGCCAGCAGCCAAGGAGCTAGGCAGCCCCAGCATTTT
CDR3: CASSQGARQPQHF

size: .
J: TRBJ2-3
D: TRBD2
V: TRBV6-2/TRBV6-3
DNA: TGTGCCAGCAGTTGGGGCGGGGGGGCTGGAGATACGCAGTATTTT
CDR3: CASSWGGGAGDTQYF

size: .
J: TRBJ2-1
D: TRBD2
V: TRBV7-9
DNA: TGTGCCAGCAGCTTACCGGGAGGGGAGGTTAGAAATGAGCAGTTCTTC
CDR3: CASSLPGGEVRNEQFF

size: .
J: TRBJ1-3
D: .
V: TRBV2
DNA: TGTGCCAGCAGTGAACAGGCTTTTTCTTTCTCTGGAAACACCATATATTTT
CDR3: CASSEQAFSFSGNTIYF

size: .
J: TRBJ1-6
D: TRBD1
V: TRBV9
DNA: TGTGCCAGCAGCGTAGACGAGGGGGCCGCCGAAAATTCACCCCTCCACTTT
CDR3: CASSVDEGAAENSPLHF

size: .
J: TRBJ1-1
D: .
V: TRBV6-4
DNA: TGTGCCAGCAGTGAACAGATGTACACTGAAGCTTTCTTT
CDR3: CASSEQMYTEAFF

size: .
J: TRBJ1-2
D: .
V: TRBV6-5
DNA: TGTGCCAGCAGTTACCTCCGGAGCCATGGCTACACCTTC
CDR3: CASSYLRSHGYTF

size: many
J: TRBJ2-7
D: TRBD1
V: TRBV2
DNA: TGTGCCAGCGGACAGGGGGCCTACGAGCAGTACTTC
CDR3: CASGQGAYEQYF

size: once
J: TRBJ1-4
D: .
V: TRBV7-9
DNA: TGTGCCAGCAGCTTTGGTACAGGGACTGAAAAACTGTTTTTT
CDR3: CASSFGTGTEKLFF

size: .
J: TRBJ1-1
D: TRBD1
V: TRBV19
DNA: TGTGCCAGTAGTAACAGGGACAGGGGAGGAGGGACTGAAGCTTTCTTT
CDR3: CASSNRDRGGGTEAFF

size: .
J: TRBJ2-6
D: .
V: TRBV7-3
DNA: TGTGCCAGCAGCTTAGGACACTCTGGGGCCAACGTCCTGACTTTC
CDR3: CASSLGHSGANVLTF

size: .
J: TRBJ1-6
D: .
V: TRBV3-1/TRBV3-2
DNA: TGTGCCAGCAGCACTAATTCAGGGGCCAACAATTCACCCCTCCACTTT
CDR3: CASSTNSGANNSPLHF

size: .
J: TRBJ1-1
D: .
V: TRBV12-3/TRBV12-4
DNA: TGTGCCAGCAGCCGGACACTGAACACTGAAGCTTTCTTT
CDR3: CASSRTLNTEAFF

size: once
J: TRBJ2-7
D: TRBD2
V: TRBV19
DNA: TGTGCCAGTAGTCCGCGGGCTAGCGGGGGAGAGCAGTACTTC
CDR3: CASSPRASGGEQYF

size: .
J: TRBJ1-1
D: .
V: TRBV5-1
DNA: TGCGCCAGCAGCCGTCGGGGGGCCACTGAAGCTTTCTTT
CDR3: CASSRRGATEAFF

size: .
J: TRBJ1-2
D: TRBD1
V: TRBV6-5
DNA: TGTGCCAGCAGGCCCGGGACAGGAATTGGCTACACCTTC
CDR3: CASRPGTGIGYTF

size: .
J: TRBJ1-3
D: .
V: TRBV5-1
DNA: TGCGCCAGCGGTGGACAGACTGGAAACACCATATATTTT
CDR3: CASGGQTGNTIYF

size: .
J: TRBJ1-1
D: .
V: TRBV20-1
DNA: TGCAGTGCTAGTCCACAGGGTTCGAGGGCTTTCTTT
CDR3: CSASPQGSRAFF

size: once
J: TRBJ1-4
D: TRBD1
V: TRBV6-5
DNA: TGTGCCAGCAGTTACTCGGGACAGGGAGGTGAAAAACTGTTTTTT
CDR3: CASSYSGQGGEKLFF

size: .
J: TRBJ1-1
D: .
V: TRBV2
DNA: TGTGCCAGCGCCAACAGCTTGAACACTGAAGCTTTCTTT
CDR3: CASANSLNTEAFF

size: .
J: TRBJ1-6
D: TRBD1
V: TRBV11-2
DNA: TGTGCCAGCAGCTGGTCAGGGGGAAGTTATAATTCACCCCTCCACTTT
CDR3: CASSWSGGSYNSPLHF